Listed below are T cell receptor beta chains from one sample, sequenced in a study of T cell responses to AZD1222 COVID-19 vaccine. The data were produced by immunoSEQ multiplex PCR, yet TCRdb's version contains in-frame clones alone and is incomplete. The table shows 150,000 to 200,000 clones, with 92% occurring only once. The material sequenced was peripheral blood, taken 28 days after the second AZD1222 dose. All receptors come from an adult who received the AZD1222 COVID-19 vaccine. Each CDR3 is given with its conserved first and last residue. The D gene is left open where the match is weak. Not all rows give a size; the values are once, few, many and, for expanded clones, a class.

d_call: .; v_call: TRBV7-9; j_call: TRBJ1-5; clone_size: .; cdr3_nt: TGTGCCAGCAGCGCGGACAGTTTCAATCAGCCCCAGCATTTT; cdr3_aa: CASSADSFNQPQHF
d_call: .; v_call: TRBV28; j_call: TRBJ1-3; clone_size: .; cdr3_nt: TGTGCCAGCAGTTTTTGGGGAGACGGCACCATATATTTT; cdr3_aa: CASSFWGDGTIYF
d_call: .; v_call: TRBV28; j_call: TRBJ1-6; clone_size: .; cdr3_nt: TGTGCCAGCAGTCCTCCCCCACGGTGGACCATTTCACCCCTCCACTTT; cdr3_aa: CASSPPPRWTISPLHF
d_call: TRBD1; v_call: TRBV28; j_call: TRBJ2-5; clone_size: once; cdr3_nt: TGTGCCAGCAGTTTATCAGGGCAGGGGGTGCAAGAGACCCAGTACTTC; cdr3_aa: CASSLSGQGVQETQYF
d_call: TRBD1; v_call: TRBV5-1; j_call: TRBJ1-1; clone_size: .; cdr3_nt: TGCGCCAGCAGCCTAGGACAGGTGAACACTGAAGCTTTCTTT; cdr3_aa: CASSLGQVNTEAFF
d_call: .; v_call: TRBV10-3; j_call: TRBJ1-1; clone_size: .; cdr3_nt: TGTGCCATCAGTGAGCTTGGGCAGACTGAAGCTTTCTTT; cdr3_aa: CAISELGQTEAFF
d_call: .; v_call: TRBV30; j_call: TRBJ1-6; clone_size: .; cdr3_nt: TGTGCCTGGAGTGGTCAGCAGAATTCACCCCTCCACTTT; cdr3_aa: CAWSGQQNSPLHF
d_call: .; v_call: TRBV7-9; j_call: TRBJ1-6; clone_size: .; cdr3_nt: TGTGCCAGCAGCTTAACAGGGAATAATTCACCCCTCCACTTT; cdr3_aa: CASSLTGNNSPLHF
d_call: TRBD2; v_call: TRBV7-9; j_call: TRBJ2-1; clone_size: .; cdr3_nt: TGTGCCAGCAGCCCGGAGGTAGCGGGGAACAATGAGCAGTTCTTC; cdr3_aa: CASSPEVAGNNEQFF
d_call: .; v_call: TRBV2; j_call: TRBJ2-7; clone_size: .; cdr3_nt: TGTGCCAGCAGTAACACGGGGTACGAGCAGTACTTC; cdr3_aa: CASSNTGYEQYF
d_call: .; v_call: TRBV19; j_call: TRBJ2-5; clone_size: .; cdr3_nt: TGTGCCAGTAGTATAGGAGACAAAGGCGAGACCCAGTACTTC; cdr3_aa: CASSIGDKGETQYF
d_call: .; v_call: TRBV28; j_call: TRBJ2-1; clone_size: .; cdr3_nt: TGTGCCAGCAGTGGGTCTCGTGAGTTCTTC; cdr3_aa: CASSGSREFF
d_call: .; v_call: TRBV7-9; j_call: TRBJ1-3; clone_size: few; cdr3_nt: TGTGCCAGCAGCCCTGGGACATTTAGCTCTGGAAACACCATATATTTT; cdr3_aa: CASSPGTFSSGNTIYF
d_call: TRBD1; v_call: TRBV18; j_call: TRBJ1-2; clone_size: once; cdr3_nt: TGTGCCAGCTCACCGACAGGGACCAACTATGGCTACACCTTC; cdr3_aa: CASSPTGTNYGYTF
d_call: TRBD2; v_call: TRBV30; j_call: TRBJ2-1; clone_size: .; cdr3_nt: TGTGCCTGGAGTGGGTTAGCGGGAGGCTGGAATGAGCAGTTCTTC; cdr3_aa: CAWSGLAGGWNEQFF
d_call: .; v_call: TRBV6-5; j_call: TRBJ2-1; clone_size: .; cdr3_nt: TGTGCCAGCGCCTCGCGGGGGCATGAGCAGTTCTTC; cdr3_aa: CASASRGHEQFF
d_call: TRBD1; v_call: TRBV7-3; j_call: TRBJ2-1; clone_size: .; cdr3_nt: TGTGCCAGCAGCTCGTCGACAGGGGGCCCCTACAATGAGCAGTTCTTC; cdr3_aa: CASSSSTGGPYNEQFF
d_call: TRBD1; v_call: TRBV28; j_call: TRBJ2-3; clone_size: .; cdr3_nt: TGTGCCAGCAGCCTTGGACAGGGGATTACAGATACGCAGTATTTT; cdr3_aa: CASSLGQGITDTQYF
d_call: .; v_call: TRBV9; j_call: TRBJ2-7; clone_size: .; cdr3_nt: TGTGCCAGCAGCGTAGGGCAGGGGCCCTACGAGCAGTACTTC; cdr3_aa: CASSVGQGPYEQYF
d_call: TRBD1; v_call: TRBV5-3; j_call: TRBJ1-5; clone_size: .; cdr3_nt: TGTGCCAGAAGCTTGGTTGGGACAGAGAATCAGCCCCAGCATTTT; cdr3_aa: CARSLVGTENQPQHF
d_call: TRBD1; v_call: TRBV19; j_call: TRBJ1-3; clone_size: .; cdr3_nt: TGTGCCAGTAGTGCGGACAGGGCCAGGGGAAACACCATATATTTT; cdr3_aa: CASSADRARGNTIYF
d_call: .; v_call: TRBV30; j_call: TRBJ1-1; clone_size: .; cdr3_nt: TGTGCCTGGAGTAGGGTCCCTGAAGCTTTCTTT; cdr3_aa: CAWSRVPEAFF
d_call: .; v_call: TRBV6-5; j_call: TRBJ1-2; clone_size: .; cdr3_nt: TGTGCCAGCAGTTACAGTCAGTCTAACTATGGCTACACCTTC; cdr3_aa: CASSYSQSNYGYTF
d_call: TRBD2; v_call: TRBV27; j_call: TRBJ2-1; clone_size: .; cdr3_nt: TGTGCCAGCAGTTTCGGGACTAGCGGGAACAATGAGCAGTTCTTC; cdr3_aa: CASSFGTSGNNEQFF
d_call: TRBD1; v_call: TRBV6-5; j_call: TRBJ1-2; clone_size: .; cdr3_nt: TGTGCCAGCAGTTTTACGATAGGGGGCAATGGCTACACCTTC; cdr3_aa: CASSFTIGGNGYTF
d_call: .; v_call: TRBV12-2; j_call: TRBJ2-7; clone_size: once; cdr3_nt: TGTGCAAGTCGCTCCAAAAGCGGGAGGCGATACGAGCAGTACTTC; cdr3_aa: CASRSKSGRRYEQYF
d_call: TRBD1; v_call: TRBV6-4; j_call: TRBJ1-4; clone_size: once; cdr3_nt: TGTGCCAGCCTTGAGGGGACAGTTTCAACTAATGAAAAACTGTTTTTT; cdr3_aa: CASLEGTVSTNEKLFF
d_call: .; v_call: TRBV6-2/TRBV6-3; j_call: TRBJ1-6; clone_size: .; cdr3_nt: TGTGCCAGCAGCCCCAGGGCCTCATCACCCCTCCACTTT; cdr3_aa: CASSPRASSPLHF
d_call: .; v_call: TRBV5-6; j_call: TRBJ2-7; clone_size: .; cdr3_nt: TGTGCCAGCAGCTTGGCCCGACTAATTATTGGGAACGAGCAGTACTTC; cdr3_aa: CASSLARLIIGNEQYF
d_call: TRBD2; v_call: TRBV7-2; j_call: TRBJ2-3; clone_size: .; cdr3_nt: TGTGCCAGCAGCTTGATTGCGGGAGGGACAGATACGCAGTATTTT; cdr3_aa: CASSLIAGGTDTQYF
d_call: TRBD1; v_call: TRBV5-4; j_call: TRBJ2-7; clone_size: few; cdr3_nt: TGTGCCAGCAGCTTGGGGACAGGGGGCTACGAGCAGTACTTC; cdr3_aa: CASSLGTGGYEQYF
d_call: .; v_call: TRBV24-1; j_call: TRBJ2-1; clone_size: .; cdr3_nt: TGTGCCTCCCAGAAAACGACAGGAAATGAGCAGTTCTTC; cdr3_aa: CASQKTTGNEQFF
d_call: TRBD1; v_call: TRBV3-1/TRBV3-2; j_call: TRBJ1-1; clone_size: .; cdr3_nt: TGTGCCAGCACCGACAGGGCGGACACTGAAGCTTTCTTT; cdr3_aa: CASTDRADTEAFF
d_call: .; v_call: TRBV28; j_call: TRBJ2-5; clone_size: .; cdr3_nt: TGTGCCAGCAGTCCGAATCGGGGAGAGACCCAGTACTTC; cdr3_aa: CASSPNRGETQYF
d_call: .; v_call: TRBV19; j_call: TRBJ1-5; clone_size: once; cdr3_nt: TGTGCCAGTAGTATGCTCCCGGGGGCAGGAGGACAGCCCCAGCATTTT; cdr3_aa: CASSMLPGAGGQPQHF
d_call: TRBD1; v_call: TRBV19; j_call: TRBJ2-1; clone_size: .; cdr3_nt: TGTGCCAGTAGGGGGACAGGGGTTGTCGGTGAGCAGTTCTTC; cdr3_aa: CASRGTGVVGEQFF